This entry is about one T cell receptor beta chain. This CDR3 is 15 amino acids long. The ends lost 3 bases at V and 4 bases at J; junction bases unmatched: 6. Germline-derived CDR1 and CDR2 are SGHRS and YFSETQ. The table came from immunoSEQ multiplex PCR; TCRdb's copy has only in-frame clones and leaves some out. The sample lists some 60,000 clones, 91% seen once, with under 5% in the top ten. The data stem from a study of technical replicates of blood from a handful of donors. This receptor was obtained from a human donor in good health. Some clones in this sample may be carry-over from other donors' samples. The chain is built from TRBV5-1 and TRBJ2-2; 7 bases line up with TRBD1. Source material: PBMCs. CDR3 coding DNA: TGCGCCAGCAGCTGGATGACAGGGATCACCGGGGAGCTGTTTTTT. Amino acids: CASSWMTGITGELFF.